These 9 T cell receptor beta chains were sequenced from one sample in a study of blood T cell repertoires in COVID-19. Clones were read by immunoSEQ multiplex PCR, and TCRdb kept only the in-frame ones, dropping some. The sample holds tens of thousands of clones, 70% to 80% seen once. The specimen was peripheral blood. The source is a man between 65 and 79 years old with COVID-19, enrolled during active disease.

The genes are TRBV7-2 and TRBJ1-3, with D unclear. Germline CDR1 SGHTA, CDR2 FQGNSA. The CDR3 totals 16 residues. Trimming took 3 bases from V and 0 from J, leaving 12 bases between them. The CDR3 reads CASSFLGRGSGNTIYF. CDR3 in DNA: TGTGCCAGCAGCTTTCTCGGACGGGGCTCTGGAAACACCATATATTTT.

The chain couples TRBV6-5 to TRBJ2-7; 8 nucleotides match TRBD2. The CDR3 extends over 15 amino acids. Germline CDR1 is MNHEY and CDR2 is SVGAGI. Losses at the gene ends were 8 bases for V and 7 bases for J; bases not matched to a gene: 16. CDR3 DNA sequence: TGTGCCAGCCGCCCGGGGCTAGCGGGTTCGAGGGAGCAGTACTTC. Translated, it gives CASRPGLAGSREQYF.

This chain joins TRBV5-1 and TRBJ1-2, with 9 bases lining up with TRBD1. The CDR3 extends over 15 amino acids. J gave up 2 bases and V 3 bases, and 5 bases lay outside the gene matches. In germline, CDR1 is SGHRS, CDR2 YFSETQ. This CDR3 reads CASSSRGQGNYGYTF. In DNA form, the CDR3 reads TGCGCCAGCAGCTCGAGGGGACAGGGAAACTATGGCTACACCTTC. Full variable domain (missing parts from reference TRBV5-1 and TRBJ1-2): KAGVTQTPRYLIKTRGQQVTLSCSPISGHRSVSWYQQTPGQGLQFLFEYFSETQRNKGNFPGRFSGRQFSNSRSEMNVSTLELGDSALYLCASSSRGQGNYGYTFGSGTRLTVV.

This clone was seen only once. V and J are TRBV5-5 and TRBJ1-4, with TRBD1 as a possible D gene (6 bases). Looked up from germline, CDR1 is SGHKS and CDR2 is YYEKEE (reference sequence). Deletions cut 2 bases from V and 1 base from J, with 15 bases between. The CDR3 is 17 amino acids. CDR3 nucleotides: TGTGCCAGCAGCTTCGAGGACAGCTTCTTAACTAATGAAAAACTGTTTTTT. Translation gives CASSFEDSFLTNEKLFF.

The DNA for the CDR3 is TGTGCCACCAGGATGGGGGCGGGAGGTACCGCAGATACGCAGTATTTT. Translating it yields CATRMGAGGTADTQYF. V gene TRBV15 combines with J gene TRBJ2-3; 8 bases match TRBD2. Germline CDR1 and CDR2: LNHNV and YYDKDF (reference sequence). The CDR3 totals 16 residues. The V gene end was trimmed by 6 bases and the J gene end by 4 bases; junction bases not matched to a gene: 12.

In its sample, this clone was seen a few times. V usage is TRBV5-1 and J usage is TRBJ1-1, with a weak D call TRBD1 (6 bases). With 0 bases removed from V and 1 base from J, the gap between germline ends came to 13 bases. There are 16 residues in the CDR3. Germline V gene lookup returns CDR1 SGHRS and CDR2 YFSETQ. The CDR3 bases are TGCGCCAGCAGCTTGGAGTTGGGCAGGGGGAACACTGAAGCTTTCTTT. Protein: CASSLELGRGNTEAFF.

This clone appeared a few times. The gene calls are TRBV28 and TRBJ1-3; TRBD1 aligns across 7 bases. This CDR3 comprises 14 residues. The germline CDR1 and CDR2 sequences are MDHEN and SYDVKM. V lost 3 bases and J lost 3; bases outside the gene matches: 2. This CDR3 reads CASSFGTVGNTIYF. Written as DNA, the CDR3 is TGTGCCAGCAGTTTTGGGACAGTTGGAAACACCATATATTTT. The entire variable domain, with the rest obtained from reference TRBV28 and TRBJ1-3, is as follows: DVKVTQSSRYLVKRTGEKVFLECVQDMDHENMFWYRQDPGLGLRLIYFSYDVKMKEKGDIPEGYSVSREKKERFSLILESASTNQTSMYLCASSFGTVGNTIYFGEGSWLTVV.

The rearrangement links TRBV5-4 to TRBJ2-3; D is unresolved. The CDR3 contains 15 residues. The V end was cut by 1 base, the J end by 2 bases, with 11 bases between. Germline V gene data show CDR1 as SGHNT and CDR2 as YYREEE (reference sequence). CDR3 DNA: TGTGCCAGCAGCTTGACACAGAACCCCACAGATACGCAGTATTTT. The encoded protein is CASSLTQNPTDTQYF.

V gene TRBV5-1 combines with J gene TRBJ2-1; the D gene is possibly TRBD2 (5 bases). V was trimmed by 4 bases and J by 6 bases, leaving 20 bases between them. The CDR3 is 16 amino acids. From germline, CDR1 is SGHRS and CDR2 YFSETQ. The CDR3 nucleotides read TGCGCCAGCAGCCCTACCGCGGGTAGTGGAGTCAATGAGCAGTTCTTC. Its protein is CASSPTAGSGVNEQFF.